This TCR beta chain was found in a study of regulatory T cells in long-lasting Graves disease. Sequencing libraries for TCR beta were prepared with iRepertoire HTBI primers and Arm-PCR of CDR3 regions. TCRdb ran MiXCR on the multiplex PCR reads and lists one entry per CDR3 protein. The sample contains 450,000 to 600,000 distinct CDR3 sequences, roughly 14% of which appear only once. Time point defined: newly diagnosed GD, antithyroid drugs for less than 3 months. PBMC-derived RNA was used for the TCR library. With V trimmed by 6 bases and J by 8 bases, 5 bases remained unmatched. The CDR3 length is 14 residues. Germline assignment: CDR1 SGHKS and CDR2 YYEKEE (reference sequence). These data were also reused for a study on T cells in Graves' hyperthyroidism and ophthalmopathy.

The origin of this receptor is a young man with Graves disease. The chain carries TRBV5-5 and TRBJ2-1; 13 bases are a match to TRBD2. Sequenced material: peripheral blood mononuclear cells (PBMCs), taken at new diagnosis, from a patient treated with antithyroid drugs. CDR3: CASTLTSGGYEQFF. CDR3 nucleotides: TGTGCCAGCACCCTGACTAGCGGGGGGTATGAGCAGTTCTTC. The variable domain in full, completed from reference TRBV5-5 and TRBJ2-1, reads DAGVTQSPTHLIKTRGQQVTLRCSPISGHKSVSWYQQVLGQGPQFIFQYYEKEERGRGNFPDRFSARQFPNYSSELNVNALLLGDSALYLCASTLTSGGYEQFFGPGTRLTVL.